This T cell receptor beta chain is drawn from a study of post-analysis software for immune sequencing data. Study as a whole: Relapsing-remitting, secondary progressive and progressive-relapsing multiple sclerosis courses were included.

The germline gives CDR1 MNHEY, CDR2 SVGAGI. The CDR3 has 14 amino acids. V was cut by 6 bases and J by 1 base, with 10 bases left in between. Study-wide points: There were five or six TRBV segments more frequent in patients than controls, and TRBV5-6, TRBV5-1 and TRBV20-1 were among them. Significantly lower normalized Chao1 diversity was found in patients with multiple sclerosis relative to controls.

About this clonotype itself: The antigen is not known.

Included in the TCR beta cDNA libraries were unique molecular identifiers. TCRdb re-derived calls from the PCR reads in MiXCR, one entry per CDR3 protein. Among about 400,000 distinct CDR3 sequences listed, roughly 38% were seen once. Specimen: blood. This chain connects TRBV6-5 to TRBJ2-1; D remains unclear. This sequence originates from a girl aged 10 to 17 with multiple sclerosis. Here the CDR3 DNA reads TGTGCCAGCAGCGATCAAGGATCCTACAATGAGCAGTTCTTC. It is translated as CASSDQGSYNEQFF.